The subject of this entry is one T cell receptor beta chain. The sample belongs to a study of blood T cell repertoires in COVID-19. Study overall: PBMCs, B-cell-depleted T cells, or T cells provided the cDNA or gDNA that made up the material.

V shed 6 bases and J 3 bases; nucleotides not matched to a gene: 7. The CDR3 length is 13 residues. CDR1 is SQVTM, CDR2 ANQGSEA, per germline. Clones were read by immunoSEQ multiplex PCR, and TCRdb kept only the in-frame ones, dropping some. Of about 140,000 clones in the sample, 87% are singletons; the top ten hold roughly 4.3%. Sequenced input: peripheral blood. The source of this sequence is a woman aged 35 to 49 with acute or convalescent COVID-19. This chain joins TRBV29-1 and TRBJ2-7, with 8 bases lining up with TRBD2. The CDR3 DNA reads as TGCAGCGTGAGCGGGACTAGTGGCTACGAGCAGTACTTC. Protein sequence: CSVSGTSGYEQYF.